Presented here are 9 T cell receptor beta chains from one specimen sequenced in a study of graft-versus-host responses after intestinal transplantation. TCRdb's copy holds only in-frame clones and misses some; the assay was immunoSEQ multiplex PCR. The sample carries about 120,000 clones, about 95% recorded once. Antigens for these TCRs are unknown. The input for sequencing was unstimulated CD8+ T cells sorted from spleen or lymph node cells, taken before intestinal transplant. Receptor source: a human donor who received an intestinal transplant.

V gene TRBV7-2 combines with J gene TRBJ2-7; TRBD1 matches 11 bases. Trimming took 4 bases from V and 1 from J; bases not matched to a gene: 3. The CDR3 runs to 15 residues. CDR1 and CDR2 (germline): SGHTA, FQGNSA. The CDR3 nucleotides are TGTGCCAGCAGCTACGGACAGGGGGCATCCTACGAGCAGTACTTC. Translated: CASSYGQGASYEQYF.

The genes are TRBV28 and TRBJ2-4; unclear D gene. The germline V and J ends were trimmed by 2 bases and 3 bases, with 8 bases remaining between them. The CDR3 is made up of 14 amino acids. Germline CDR1 and CDR2: MDHEN and SYDVKM. The CDR3 sequence is CASSLDGYKNIQYF. The CDR3 DNA follows: TGTGCCAGCAGTTTAGATGGCTACAAAAACATTCAGTACTTC.

Concerning this clone: This sequence is one base from a far larger clone and is likely a read error. This chain connects TRBV5-6 to TRBJ1-1; unclear D gene. The germline gives CDR1 SGHDT, CDR2 YYEEEE. This CDR3 has 12 residues. This CDR3 is CARSLRGTEAFF. In DNA form, the CDR3 reads TGTGCCAGAAGCTTGAGAGGGACTGAAGCTTTCTTT.

CDR3 in amino acids: CASSVGRWDSPYGYTF. CDR3 DNA: TGTGCCAGCAGCGTTGGACGTTGGGACAGCCCCTATGGCTACACCTTC. The chain couples TRBV9 to TRBJ1-2; the match to TRBD1 covers 7 bases. CDR3 size: 16 residues. Trimming removed 2 bases from V and 4 bases from J; junction bases left unmatched: 11. Looked up from germline, CDR1 is SGDLS and CDR2 is YYNGEE.

V and J are TRBV7-6 and TRBJ2-7, with TRBD1 matching over 12 bases. Trimming removed 1 base from V and 4 bases from J; junction bases left unmatched: 5. Germline V gene lookup returns CDR1 SGHVS and CDR2 FNYEAQ. The CDR3 has 16 amino acids. For the CDR3, the DNA is TGTGCCAGCAGCTTAGAACCGGGACAGGGGGCGTACGAGCAGTACTTC. Amino acids: CASSLEPGQGAYEQYF. Full variable domain (outside the CDR3, taken from reference TRBV7-6 and TRBJ2-7): GAGVSQSPRYKVTKRGQDVALRCDPISGHVSLYWYRQALGQGPEFLTYFNYEAQQDKSGLPNDRFSAERPEGSISTLTIQRTEQRDSAMYRCASSLEPGQGAYEQYFGPGTRLTVT.

The chain employs TRBV7-3 and TRBJ2-1; D not resolved. The CDR3 totals 12 residues. The germline CDR1 and CDR2 sequences are SGHTA and FQGTGA. Trimming took 5 bases from V and 7 from J, leaving 9 bases between them. The CDR3 region is CASSDGLNEQFF. The CDR3 nucleotides read TGTGCCAGCAGCGATGGCTTGAATGAGCAGTTCTTC.

CDR3 loop: CASSLEAGRAGELFF. As DNA, the CDR3 is TGTGCCAGCAGCTTAGAAGCCGGGAGGGCCGGGGAGCTGTTTTTT. The chain couples TRBV7-8 to TRBJ2-2, with 8 bases aligning to TRBD2. The V and J ends lost 1 base and 6 bases, in that order; junction bases with no gene match: 4. CDR3 size: 15 residues. The V gene's germline CDR1 is SGHVS and CDR2 FQNEAQ.

The chain uses TRBV19 and TRBJ2-1; no clear D. Germline V gene sequence: CDR1 LNHDA, CDR2 SQIVND (reference sequence). The CDR3 is made up of 15 amino acids. V was cut by 1 base and J by 0 bases, with 7 bases left in between. The CDR3 is CASSIAGSSYNEQFF. In DNA, the CDR3 is TGTGCCAGTAGTATAGCCGGTAGCTCCTACAATGAGCAGTTCTTC.

This clone was recorded a few times. The CDR3 region has the DNA TGTGCCAGCAGCGCACCCAGTGACCCGACAGAGTTCTATGGCTACACCTTC. Translating gives CASSAPSDPTEFYGYTF. The rearrangement uses TRBV9 and TRBJ1-2; TRBD1 is a possible D gene (5 bases). V dropped 3 bases and J dropped 4 bases, with 22 bases sitting between them. There are 17 residues in the CDR3. Germline CDR1 SGDLS, CDR2 YYNGEE.